The T cell receptor beta chain under discussion was sequenced for a study of vaccination effects on CD4 cells after COVID-19. Study-wide context: With the ViraFEST assay, the study expanded antigen-specific CD4+ T cells using viral peptide pools, then sequenced them.

Study-wide findings and caveats: There was marked clonal contraction among infection- and vaccine-induced clones late after vaccination.

In the case of this clone: Its antigen remains unidentified.

CDR3 length equals 18 residues. Germline loops: CDR1 SGHRS, CDR2 YFSETQ. V was clipped by 0 bases and J by 0 bases, with 17 bases between them. Data came from immunoSEQ multiplex PCR; TCRdb stores just in-frame clones and leaves some out. The sample yields 50,000 to 75,000 clones, more than 60% seen once. With more than nine days of culture completed, CD4+ T cells were isolated. Sequences were derived from CD4+ T cells from PBMCs cultured without peptide, sampled before COVID-19 vaccination. The sequence was collected from a human donor who received a COVID-19 vaccine. This chain links TRBV5-1 with TRBJ2-3; perhaps TRBD2 as D (5 bases). In nucleotides, the CDR3 is TGCGCCAGCAGCTTGGTTCCCCGCCTAGCCTTGAGCACAGATACGCAGTATTTT. Translation: CASSLVPRLALSTDTQYF.